The rows below give T cell receptor beta chains drawn from one sample of a study of shared clonotypes between healthy human individuals. Using immunoSEQ multiplex PCR, the repertoire was profiled, and TCRdb retains in-frame clones only, with some absent. There are nearly 1,000,000 clones in the sample; 76% occur only once, and 1.5% lies in the top ten. Sample: memory CD4+ T cells sorted from blood. Receptor source: a man aged 18 to 35 in good health. CDR3s include the opening cysteine and the closing phenylalanine or tryptophan. Fields, in order: CDR3 DNA, CDR3 protein, CDR3 length, clone size, V gene, D gene, J gene. The D gene is left open where the match is weak. Expanded clones get a size class; other rows say once, few or many, or leave the size out.

TGTGCCAGCAGCCTACAGGGGGTAGGCACCGGGGAGCTGTTTTTT CASSLQGVGTGELFF 15 . TRBV4-2 TRBD1 TRBJ2-2
TGTGCCAGCAGAGCGGACAGGGTGGGGACTCAGCCCCAGCATTTT CASRADRVGTQPQHF 15 . TRBV6-1 TRBD1 TRBJ1-5
TGCAGCGTTAGGGGTAACACTGAAGCTTTCTTT CSVRGNTEAFF 11 few TRBV29-1 . TRBJ1-1
TGTGCCAGCTCAGAACAGACGAACACAGATACGCAGTATTTT CASSEQTNTDTQYF 14 . TRBV18 . TRBJ2-3
TGTGCCAGCAGTTTATATAGTAAGATGGGACTAGCGCCCTACAATGAGCAGTTCTTC CASSLYSKMGLAPYNEQFF 19 once TRBV27 TRBD2 TRBJ2-1
TGTGCCAGCAGTAGACTAGCGGGAGGAGAGACCCAGTACTTC CASSRLAGGETQYF 14 . TRBV6-5 TRBD2 TRBJ2-5
TGTGCCAGCTCCCCCTATGAGCAGGGGTTTGTGCAGTTCTTC CASSPYEQGFVQFF 14 . TRBV18 . TRBJ2-1
TGCGCCAGCAGCTTTGAGGCCTCATCAGGAGAGCAGTTCTTC CASSFEASSGEQFF 14 . TRBV5-1 . TRBJ2-1
TGTGCCAGCAATCCTACTCAGGGCATCTACGAGCAGTACTTC CASNPTQGIYEQYF 14 . TRBV6-1 . TRBJ2-7
TGTGCCAGCAGGCTAGCGGACTACGAGCAGTACTTC CASRLADYEQYF 12 few TRBV2 TRBD2 TRBJ2-7
TGTGCCAGCGGGACTTCTCGCAATTCACCCCTCCACTTT CASGTSRNSPLHF 13 . TRBV6-5 . TRBJ1-6
TGTGCCAGCAGTGCGGGGACTAGCGGGGGGGCTAATACGCAGTATTTT CASSAGTSGGANTQYF 16 . TRBV2 TRBD2 TRBJ2-3
TGTGCCAGTTCCGGGACAGGGAATCAGCCCCAGCATTTT CASSGTGNQPQHF 13 . TRBV19 TRBD1 TRBJ1-5
TGTGCCAGCAGCCCCTTGGGACATCTGAACACTGAAGCTTTCTTT CASSPLGHLNTEAFF 15 few TRBV5-5 . TRBJ1-1
TGCGCCAGCAGTGTGGAGACAGGGGATGGGTCACCCCTCCACTTT CASSVETGDGSPLHF 15 . TRBV10-2 TRBD1 TRBJ1-6
TGTGCCAGTAGTGTACAGGGTTTGAAAAACGAGCAGTACTTC CASSVQGLKNEQYF 14 . TRBV19 . TRBJ2-7
TGCGCCAGCAGTCTCGGAGGGGGGGCCAAAAACATTCAGTACTTC CASSLGGGAKNIQYF 15 . TRBV4-1 . TRBJ2-4
TGTGCCAGCAGCTTAGAAGGGGTAGATACGCAGTATTTT CASSLEGVDTQYF 13 . TRBV11-3 . TRBJ2-3
TGTGCCAGCAGTTTACATGAGAGCGGTCAGACCCAGTACTTC CASSLHESGQTQYF 14 . TRBV28 . TRBJ2-5
TGCGCCAGCAGTTCCTCGGGGGGGAGGAACAATGAGCAGTTCTTC CASSSSGGRNNEQFF 15 . TRBV5-1 TRBD2 TRBJ2-1
TGTGCCAGCTCACCACCGCCGGGTCCGGGGGCTAGCTCCGAGCAGTACTTC CASSPPPGPGASSEQYF 17 . TRBV18 . TRBJ2-7
TGTGCCAGCACCCCCGGACAGCCCTACGAGCAGTACTTC CASTPGQPYEQYF 13 . TRBV6-5 . TRBJ2-7
TGTGCCAGCAGCTTCGGAGGCTCCGAGCAGTACTTC CASSFGGSEQYF 12 . TRBV11-2 . TRBJ2-7
TGTGCCAGCAGCTCTATCGTAGCGGGAGACTACGAGCAGTACTTC CASSSIVAGDYEQYF 15 . TRBV5-4 TRBD2 TRBJ2-7
TGTGCCAGCAGTTTTCAGCGGGACACCGGGGAGCTGTTTTTT CASSFQRDTGELFF 14 . TRBV27 . TRBJ2-2
TGTGCCAGCAGCCGACCTCATACCCAAGAGACCCAGTACTTC CASSRPHTQETQYF 14 . TRBV7-9 . TRBJ2-5
TGTGCCTGTGCACAAGGGAGGTTGGCCAAAAACATTCAGTACTTC CACAQGRLAKNIQYF 15 . TRBV30 . TRBJ2-4
TGTGCCAGCAGCTTCCCCCCGACAGGGTCGGGCTCAGATACGCAGTATTTT CASSFPPTGSGSDTQYF 17 . TRBV5-4 TRBD1 TRBJ2-3
TGTGCCAGCACCAAGGCCCCGGGGACAGGGATCTATGGCTACACCTTC CASTKAPGTGIYGYTF 16 . TRBV5-6 TRBD1 TRBJ1-2
TGTGCCTGGGGAGGGATCTCTGGGGCCAACGTCCTGACTTTC CAWGGISGANVLTF 14 few TRBV30 . TRBJ2-6
TGTGCCAGCTCACCGGACAGGGTTTCCTACGAGCAGTACTTC CASSPDRVSYEQYF 14 . TRBV18 TRBD1 TRBJ2-7
TGTGCCAGCAGCATCACCAGGGGTTACGGCTACACCTTC CASSITRGYGYTF 13 . TRBV13 . TRBJ1-2
TGTGCCAGTGGTTGGGGCGCCGGAAACACCATATATTTT CASGWGAGNTIYF 13 . TRBV11-2 . TRBJ1-3
TGTGCCACCAGGGGGTCGGGAGGATACGAGCAGTACTTC CATRGSGGYEQYF 13 . TRBV15 TRBD2 TRBJ2-7
TGCGCCAGCAGTGGGGGACAGGGATCACCCCTCCACTTT CASSGGQGSPLHF 13 once TRBV10-1 TRBD1 TRBJ1-6
TGTGCCAGCAGCTTTGGCAGGGCTAGGTACACTGAAGCTTTCTTT CASSFGRARYTEAFF 15 . TRBV5-4 . TRBJ1-1
TGCGCCAGCAGCCAACCGGGAGGAGAAAGCTCCTACAATGAGCAGTTCTTC CASSQPGGESSYNEQFF 17 . TRBV4-1 TRBD2 TRBJ2-1
TGTGCCAGCAGCTCAGACAGGGGTTACGAGCAGTACTTC CASSSDRGYEQYF 13 . TRBV7-6 TRBD1 TRBJ2-7
TGTGCCCACGGACAGGGGGCAGGGAGAGCTGAAGCTTTCTTT CAHGQGAGRAEAFF 14 . TRBV30 TRBD1 TRBJ1-1
TGTGCCAGCAGCTCCCTGGTGGGAGGGGCCTACGAGCAGTACTTC CASSSLVGGAYEQYF 15 once TRBV7-2 TRBD2 TRBJ2-7